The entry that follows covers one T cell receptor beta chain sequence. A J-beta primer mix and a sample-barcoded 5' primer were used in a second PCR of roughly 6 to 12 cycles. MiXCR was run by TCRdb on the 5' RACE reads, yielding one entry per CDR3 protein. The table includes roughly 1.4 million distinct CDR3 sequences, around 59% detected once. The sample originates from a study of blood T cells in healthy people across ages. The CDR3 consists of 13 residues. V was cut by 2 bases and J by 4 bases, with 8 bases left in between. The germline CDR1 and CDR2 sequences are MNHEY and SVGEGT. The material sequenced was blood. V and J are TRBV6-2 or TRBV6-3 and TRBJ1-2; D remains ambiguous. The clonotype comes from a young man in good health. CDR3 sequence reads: CASSYVRTYGYTF. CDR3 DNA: TGTGCCAGCAGTTACGTCCGGACCTATGGCTACACCTTC.